The entry that follows covers one T cell receptor beta chain sequence. As yet, its antigen is unknown. One end of the junction varies from germline; a read error may be responsible. There are 14 residues in the CDR3. Germline V gene data show CDR1 as MGHRA and CDR2 as YSYEKL. Sequencing used immunoSEQ multiplex PCR; TCRdb keeps in-frame clones, though not all of them. The sample carries under 130,000 clones, about four fifths recorded once. This sample is part of a study of glioma-infiltrating T cells after dendritic cell vaccination. Points from the study as a whole: No direct clonality-survival link was found; a diverse polyclonal response may matter.

This chain joins TRBV4-1 and TRBJ2-7; 10 nucleotides line up with TRBD2. The TCR was taken from a human donor with glioblastoma. The sample in question was blood, obtained before dendritic cell vaccination. CDR3 sequence reads: CATKTLAGAYGQYF. CDR3 nucleotide sequence: TGCGCCACCAAAACCCTAGCGGGGGCCTACGGGCAGTACTTC.